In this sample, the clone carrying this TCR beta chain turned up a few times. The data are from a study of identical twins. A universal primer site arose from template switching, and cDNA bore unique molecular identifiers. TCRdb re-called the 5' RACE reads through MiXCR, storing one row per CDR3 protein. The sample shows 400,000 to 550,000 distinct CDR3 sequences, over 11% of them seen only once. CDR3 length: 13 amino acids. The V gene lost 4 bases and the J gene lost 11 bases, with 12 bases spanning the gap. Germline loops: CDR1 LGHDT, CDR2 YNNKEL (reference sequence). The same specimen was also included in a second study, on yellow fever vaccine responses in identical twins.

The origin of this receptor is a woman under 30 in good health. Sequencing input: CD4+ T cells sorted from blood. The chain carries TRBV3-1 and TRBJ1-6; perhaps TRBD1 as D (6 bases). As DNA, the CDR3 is TGTGCCAGCAGCCCCTCAGGGGTTACACCCCTCCACTTT. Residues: CASSPSGVTPLHF.